What follows is one T cell receptor (beta chain) and its context. What it binds is not known. The germline V and J ends were trimmed by 1 base and 5 bases, with 8 bases remaining between them. The CDR3 consists of 14 residues. Germline CDR1 MGHRA, CDR2 YSYEKL. The sample is drawn from a study of OX40 agonist ivuxolimab in advanced cancers. TCRdb keeps only in-frame clones here, not all; method: immunoSEQ multiplex PCR. The sample lists tens of thousands of clones, roughly nine tenths seen once, with around 28% in the top ten. Broader study findings: With doses of 0.1 to 3.0 mg/kg, CD4+ and CD8+ blood T cells had undergone clonal expansion by week 6.

The sequences come from CD4+ or CD8+ T cells sorted from blood, collected in a trial of the OX40 agonist ivuxolimab. The rearrangement links TRBV4-1 to TRBJ1-4; D unresolved. This clonotype was sampled from an adult with an advanced solid tumor such as melanoma, head and neck, liver or kidney cancer. The CDR3 region is CASSQGFGNEKLFF. CDR3 nucleotide sequence: TGCGCCAGCAGCCAAGGATTCGGGAATGAAAAACTGTTTTTT.